Sequencing of this TCR beta chain was carried out in a study of blood T cell repertoires in COVID-19. Study as a whole: COVID-19 samples collected from the United States, Italy and Spain covered acute and convalescent phases. The cDNA or gDNA used as material had been derived from T cells, B-cell-depleted T cells, or PBMCs.

This clone was observed a single time. Germline CDR1 SGHVS, CDR2 FQNEAQ. This CDR3 has 16 amino acids. Losses at the gene ends were 2 bases for V and 6 bases for J; bases not matched to a gene: 13. How the authors handled the data: Cell counts per sample came from amplifying reference gene primers. Clones were sequenced by immunoSEQ multiplex PCR, and TCRdb holds only the in-frame ones, with some missing. That table furnishes V, J and clone size, whereas the DNA furnished D and trimming. The table shows about 140,000 clones, with approximately 86% occurring only once. The sequencing sample was made of peripheral blood. The TCR sequence derives from a man between 65 and 85 years old with acute or convalescent COVID-19. The chain employs TRBV7-8 and TRBJ2-7, with 7 bases that match TRBD1. This CDR3 reads CASSLLGHRQGGEQYF. CDR3 coding DNA: TGTGCCAGCAGCTTACTAGGGCATCGACAGGGTGGCGAGCAGTACTTC.